What follows is one T cell receptor beta chain and its context. Its target is not known. The junction does not match germline at one end; this may be a read error. The template was RNA from unsorted bulk tissue. These data are taken from a study of tumor and adjacent non-tumor tissue in lung cancer. Study details: Patients were aged about 30 to 80, around ten men and roughly five women, stage I to III. Notes on the study in general: Shorter survival was associated with higher TCR diversity in tumors. Tumor tissue had significantly higher TCR diversity than normal lung. Tumor repertoires had a smaller top 100 clone share than normal lung.

TCRbeta libraries were built with three rounds of nested PCR, modified from ARM-PCR. From the multiplex PCR reads, TCRdb called clonotypes with MiXCR, one entry per CDR3 protein. The sample has under 95,000 distinct CDR3 sequences, about 66% seen once. Sequenced input: lung tumor tissue. The receptor's source is a man in his 60s with non-small cell lung cancer.

This CDR3 reads CANSKGTSGSHETQYF. The CDR3 nucleotides read TGTGCCAACAGCAAAGGGACTAGCGGATCTCATGAGACCCAATACTTC. V and J are TRBV11-2 and TRBJ2-5; 11 positions match TRBD2. There are 16 residues in the CDR3. The germline CDR1 and CDR2 sequences are SGHAT and FQNNGV.